The T cell receptor beta chain described here comes from a study of radiotherapy plus CTLA-4 blockade in lung cancer. A single count supports this clone. Measured with immunoSEQ multiplex PCR; TCRdb has only the in-frame clones, and not every one. The sample records over 80,000 clones, around 86% being singletons. Sequencing was performed on peripheral blood, taken from a patient treated with radiotherapy plus ipilimumab. The TCR sequence derives from a human donor with non-small cell lung cancer who had stable disease on radiotherapy plus ipilimumab.

The CDR3 spells CASSLQAGPSYNEQFF. The CDR3 DNA reads TGTGCCAGCAGCCTACAAGCGGGTCCCTCCTACAATGAGCAGTTCTTC. The rearrangement uses TRBV7-9 and TRBJ2-1; possible D gene TRBD2, 6 bases. The V end was cut by 5 bases, the J end by 0 bases, with 14 bases between. This CDR3 is 16 amino acids long. Germline values: CDR1 SEHNR, CDR2 FQNEAQ (reference sequence).